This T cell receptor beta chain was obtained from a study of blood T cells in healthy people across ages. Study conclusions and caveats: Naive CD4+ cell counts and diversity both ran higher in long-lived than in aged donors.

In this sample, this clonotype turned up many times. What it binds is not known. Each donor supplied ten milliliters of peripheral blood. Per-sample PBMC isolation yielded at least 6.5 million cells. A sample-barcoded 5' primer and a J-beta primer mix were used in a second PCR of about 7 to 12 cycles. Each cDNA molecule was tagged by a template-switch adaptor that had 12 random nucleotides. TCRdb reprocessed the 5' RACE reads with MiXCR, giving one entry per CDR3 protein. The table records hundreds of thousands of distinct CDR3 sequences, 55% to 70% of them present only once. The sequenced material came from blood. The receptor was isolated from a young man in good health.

The CDR3 sequence: CAISSGTGIGNEQFF. DNA of the CDR3: TGTGCCATCAGCTCCGGGACAGGAATCGGTAATGAGCAGTTCTTC. The rearrangement joins TRBV10-3 to TRBJ2-1; 8 bases are shared with TRBD1. The CDR3 sequence is 15 residues long. J lost 7 bases, V lost 6 bases, and 11 bases had no gene match. Germline values: CDR1 ENHRY, CDR2 SYGVKD.